These 25 T cell receptor beta chains were all obtained from the same sample, sequenced in a study of T cell responses to AZD1222 COVID-19 vaccine. Assay: immunoSEQ multiplex PCR; the TCRdb copy retains only in-frame clones and omits some. The table lists more than 85,000 clones, around 90% of them singletons. The material was peripheral blood, obtained on day 0 of MenACWY control vaccination. The source of these receptors is an adult in good health.

This rearrangement joins TRBV28 to TRBJ1-1; TRBD1 matches at 8 bases. CDR1 is MDHEN, CDR2 SYDVKM, per germline. J gave up 4 bases and V 8 bases, and 12 bases lay outside the gene matches. The CDR3 has 15 amino acids. CDR3: CASCLHTGGRTEAFF. CDR3 nucleotide sequence: TGTGCCAGCTGCCTACATACAGGGGGACGCACTGAAGCTTTCTTT.

This clone was recorded only once. The chain has TRBV5-5 and TRBJ2-7; 9 bases are a match to TRBD2. CDR3 size: 14 residues. Looked up from germline, CDR1 is SGHKS and CDR2 is YYEKEE (reference sequence). V lost 4 bases and J lost 4; bases outside the gene matches: 6. The chain's CDR3 is CASSPSSGRYEQYF. The CDR3 DNA sequence: TGTGCCAGCAGCCCCTCCAGCGGGAGGTACGAGCAGTACTTC.

The gene calls are TRBV4-1 and TRBJ1-6, with TRBD1 matching 7 bases. This CDR3 contains 12 residues. CDR1 and CDR2 (germline): MGHRA, YSYEKL. V shed 8 bases and J 15 bases; nucleotides not matched to a gene: 10. Written as DNA, the CDR3 is TGCGCCAGCGAATCCGAACAGGGGAGCCTCCACTTT. Its protein product is CASESEQGSLHF.

The J gene is TRBJ1-5, the V gene TRBV19; D perhaps matches TRBD1 (6 bases). The germline V gene has CDR1 LNHDA and CDR2 SQIVND (reference sequence). CDR3 size: 17 residues. Trimming pared 7 bases from V and 0 bases from J, leaving 19 bases between. The CDR3 coding sequence is TGTGCCAGTACCCGACTACACAGGGACTATAGCAATCAGCCCCAGCATTTT. This translates into CASTRLHRDYSNQPQHF.

The CDR3 sequence: CASSEASGINEKLFF. The CDR3 nucleotides read TGTGCCAGCAGTGAAGCGAGCGGCATTAATGAAAAACTGTTTTTT. The V and J genes are TRBV6-1 and TRBJ1-4; no definite D call. Looked up from germline, CDR1 is MNHNS and CDR2 is SASEGT. This CDR3 has 15 residues. V lost 0 bases and J lost 4, with 9 bases in between.

This chain joins TRBV14 and TRBJ2-5, with D uncertain. This CDR3 is built from 15 residues. Between the trimmed V and J ends, which lost 4 bases and 0 bases, there was a span of 12 bases. The V gene's germline CDR1 is SGHDN and CDR2 FVKESK. CDR3 DNA sequence: TGTGCCAGCAGCCTTTTACCGGCCAACCAAGAGACCCAGTACTTC. Translated: CASSLLPANQETQYF.

A single count supports this clone. The chain uses TRBV18 and TRBJ1-4; D might be TRBD1 (5 bases). This CDR3 comprises 15 residues. Between the trimmed V and J ends, which lost 3 bases and 5 bases, there was a span of 13 bases. CDR1 is KGHSH, CDR2 LQKENI, per germline. The chain's CDR3 is CASSPGQGLNEKLFF. In DNA, the CDR3 is TGTGCCAGCTCACCCGGGCAGGGACTAAATGAAAAACTGTTTTTT.

This chain joins TRBV19 and TRBJ2-1, with D perhaps given as TRBD1 or TRBD2 (6 bases each). The CDR3 is 14 residues long. V lost 3 bases and J lost 6, with 12 bases in between. Germline CDR1 reads LNHDA; CDR2 reads SQIVND (reference sequence). The CDR3 coding sequence is TGTGCCAGTAGTATTCCGGGGGCGATCAATGAGCAGTTCTTC. Amino acid sequence: CASSIPGAINEQFF.

The rearrangement uses TRBV4-3 and TRBJ1-2; D not resolved. Germline CDR1 reads LGHNA; CDR2 reads YSLEER. Trimming left V 5 bases short and J 7 bases short, with 17 bases between. The CDR3 covers 14 residues. The CDR3 sequence is CASSEWAASGGYTF. The DNA of the CDR3 is TGCGCCAGCAGCGAGTGGGCCGCCAGTGGTGGCTACACCTTC.

This clone occurred once. V gene TRBV7-8 combines with J gene TRBJ2-1, with D perhaps matching TRBD2 (5 bases). Trimming pared 5 bases from V and 0 bases from J, leaving 14 bases between. CDR3 size: 16 residues. The germline gives CDR1 SGHVS, CDR2 FQNEAQ. The chain's CDR3 is CASSTRRVSSYNEQFF. CDR3 in DNA: TGTGCCAGCAGCACCCGGCGGGTGAGCTCCTACAATGAGCAGTTCTTC.

The V call is TRBV28, the J call TRBJ2-7; tentative D call: TRBD2 (6 bases). Trimming took off 2 bases at V and 2 bases at J, with 10 bases between the two ends. The CDR3 totals 14 residues. In germline, CDR1 is MDHEN, CDR2 SYDVKM. The CDR3, as DNA: TGTGCCAGCAGTTTAGCGGGATCTGCCTACGAGCAGTACTTC. Translating gives CASSLAGSAYEQYF. Variable domain in full (rest from reference TRBV28 and TRBJ2-7): DVKVTQSSRYLVKRTGEKVFLECVQDMDHENMFWYRQDPGLGLRLIYFSYDVKMKEKGDIPEGYSVSREKKERFSLILESASTNQTSMYLCASSLAGSAYEQYFGPGTRLTVT.

J is TRBJ2-5 and V is TRBV29-1; 10 positions match TRBD2. The CDR3 is 14 residues long. V gave up 4 bases and J gave up 5 bases; unmatched junction bases: 7. Germline CDR1 SQVTM, CDR2 ANQGSEA. The CDR3 spells CSVARAGGEETQYF. The CDR3 nucleotides read TGCAGCGTTGCAAGAGCGGGAGGGGAGGAGACCCAGTACTTC. The variable domain in full, with the rest retrieved from reference TRBV29-1 and TRBJ2-5, is SAVISQKPSRDICQRGTSLTIQCQVDSQVTMMFWYRQQPGQSLTLIATANQGSEATYESGFVIDKFPISRPNLTFSTLTVSNMSPEDSSIYLCSVARAGGEETQYFGPGTRLLVL.

The rearrangement links TRBV5-6 to TRBJ2-7, with 13 bases lining up with TRBD2. V trimming: 0 bases; J trimming: 6 bases; junction bases outside the gene matches: 9. In germline, CDR1 is SGHDT, CDR2 YYEEEE. The CDR3 extends over 17 amino acids. CDR3 sequence reads: CASSLGGLAGLRGEQYF. In nucleotides, the CDR3 is TGTGCCAGCAGCTTGGGGGGACTAGCGGGACTACGGGGCGAGCAGTACTTC.

The rearrangement links TRBV3-1 (or the pseudogene TRBV3-2) to TRBJ2-3; D call uncertain. The CDR3 is 15 residues long. Trimming removed 2 bases from V and 1 base from J, with 10 bases in between. The germline V gene has CDR1 LGHDT and CDR2 YNNKEL (reference sequence). CDR3 protein: CASSQLVLGTDTQYF. In DNA form, the CDR3 reads TGTGCCAGCAGCCAACTAGTTCTCGGCACAGATACGCAGTATTTT.

The V call is TRBV6-1, the J call TRBJ1-6, with unresolved D. This CDR3 spans 16 amino acids. From germline, CDR1 is MNHNS and CDR2 SASEGT. The ends were cut back, 2 bases at V and 9 bases at J, with 17 bases in the middle. The CDR3 nucleotides read TGTGCCAGCAGTGAAAGTGGAGGCAGGCGAAGTTCACCCCTCCACTTT. Translating gives CASSESGGRRSSPLHF.

This clone showed up just once. V gene TRBV19 combines with J gene TRBJ1-5, with 10 bases fitting TRBD1. Germline CDR1 is LNHDA and CDR2 is SQIVND (reference sequence). The trim removed 9 bases at V and 0 bases at J, leaving 5 bases unmatched. The CDR3 is made up of 15 amino acids. The chain's CDR3 is CARPTGGCSNQPQHF. As DNA, the CDR3 is TGTGCCAGGCCGACAGGGGGCTGTAGCAATCAGCCCCAGCATTTT.

The rearrangement uses TRBV6-6 and TRBJ2-5; 10 nucleotides agree with TRBD2. The CDR3 spans 16 residues. The ends lost 7 bases at V and 5 bases at J; junction bases unmatched: 13. Germline CDR1 and CDR2: MNHNY and SVGAGI (reference sequence). This chain's CDR3 is CASTPSEREGPETQYF. The CDR3 nucleotides are TGTGCCAGCACCCCCTCTGAGCGGGAGGGCCCGGAGACCCAGTACTTC.

This chain connects TRBV4-2 to TRBJ2-5, with 7 bases matching TRBD2. The germline gives CDR1 LGHNA, CDR2 YNFKEQ. V lost 0 bases to trimming and J lost 9 bases; unmatched junction nucleotides: 13. The CDR3 is made up of 16 amino acids. The DNA of the CDR3 is TGTGCCAGCAGCCAAGAGGGGCCTAGCGGACCCGGGGCCCAGTACTTC. As protein: CASSQEGPSGPGAQYF.

The genes are TRBV19 and TRBJ2-4, with 13 bases identical to TRBD2. CDR1 is LNHDA and CDR2 is SQIVND in the germline V gene (reference sequence). The CDR3 consists of 19 residues. Losses at the gene ends were 3 bases for V and 0 bases for J; bases not matched to a gene: 8. The CDR3 sequence is CASSIGLAGEIVAKNIQYF. For the CDR3, the DNA is TGTGCCAGTAGTATCGGACTAGCGGGAGAGATCGTAGCCAAAAACATTCAGTACTTC. Full variable domain (rest looked up from reference TRBV19 and TRBJ2-4): DGGITQSPKYLFRKEGQNVTLSCEQNLNHDAMYWYRQDPGQGLRLIYYSQIVNDFQKGDIAEGYSVSREKKESFPLTVTSAQKNPTAFYLCASSIGLAGEIVAKNIQYFGAGTRLSVL.

This chain connects TRBV9 to TRBJ2-7, with TRBD2 matching over 7 bases. The ends lost 3 bases at V and 5 bases at J; junction bases unmatched: 8. Germline CDR1 and CDR2: SGDLS and YYNGEE. There are 14 residues in the CDR3. DNA for the CDR3: TGTGCCAGCAGCGCCCGGGACTATTTCGACGAGCAGTACTTC. Its translation is CASSARDYFDEQYF.

V is TRBV18 and J is TRBJ2-4, with D perhaps TRBD2 (5 bases). Germline CDR1 and CDR2: KGHSH and LQKENI. The V and J ends lost 0 bases and 5 bases respectively, with 5 bases between them. The CDR3 covers 13 residues. The CDR3 DNA sequence: TGTGCCAGCTCACCACCTAGCGAAAACATTCAGTACTTC. It encodes CASSPPSENIQYF.

The V and J genes are TRBV10-3 and TRBJ2-1, with 9 bases fitting TRBD2. CDR1 and CDR2 (germline): ENHRY, SYGVKD. This CDR3 has 16 amino acids. With 2 bases clipped from V and 3 bases from J, the junction kept 5 bases outside the gene matches. CDR3 protein: CAISEGAGGRYNEQFF. DNA for the CDR3: TGTGCCATCAGTGAGGGAGCGGGAGGCCGCTACAATGAGCAGTTCTTC.

The chain is built from TRBV28 and TRBJ2-6; 14 nucleotides line up with TRBD2. The CDR3 loop spans 20 amino acids. CDR1 is MDHEN and CDR2 is SYDVKM in the germline V gene. Unmatched junction bases numbered 12, after V lost 6 bases and J lost 2 bases. In DNA form, the CDR3 reads TGTGCCAGCAGCCCAGGACTAGCGGGAGGTCGGGGGCCTGGGGCCAACGTCCTGACTTTC. Protein: CASSPGLAGGRGPGANVLTF.

This clone appeared a single time. The chain uses TRBV4-3 and TRBJ1-2; unclear D gene. The germline V and J ends were trimmed by 0 bases and 4 bases, with 9 bases remaining between them. The CDR3 has 14 residues. From germline, CDR1 is LGHNA and CDR2 YSLEER. CDR3 bases: TGCGCCAGCAGCCAAGACGGACTTTCCTATGGCTACACCTTC. This gives the protein CASSQDGLSYGYTF.

This clone came up once. V usage is TRBV4-1 and J usage is TRBJ2-1, with D tentatively TRBD2 (7 bases). This CDR3 is built from 17 residues. V lost 3 bases and J 8 bases, leaving 23 bases between the germline ends. Per the germline V gene, CDR1 is MGHRA and CDR2 is YSYEKL. The CDR3 coding sequence is TGCGCCAGCAGCCAGCCCTGGGGGCGGGAGCGTACCGATGAGCAGTTCTTC. Residues: CASSQPWGRERTDEQFF.